This T cell receptor (beta chain) was sequenced for a study of CD8+ T cells in alopecia areata. RNA extraction and reverse transcription yielded cDNA as sequencing template. Here immunoSEQ multiplex PCR was the method, and the copy in TCRdb shows in-frame clones only, minus some. The sample records hundreds of thousands of clones, about three fifths being singletons. This clone has more than one count but fewer than ten. Its antigen is as yet unknown. This CDR3 has 13 amino acids. Unmatched junction bases numbered 5, after V lost 10 bases and J lost 4 bases. Germline V gives CDR1 ENHRY, CDR2 SYGVKD. Specified treatment: oral pan-JAK inhibitor, 5-10 mg twice daily. The study's findings and limits: Tofacitinib significantly reduced both scalp clonality and expanded CD8+ clones among the top 100.

The TCR was taken from a human donor with alopecia areata. This specimen consisted of CD4+ T cells sorted from blood, obtained at week 24, from a patient treated with tofacitinib. The V gene is TRBV10-3, the J gene TRBJ2-1; 9 positions match TRBD1. The CDR3, as DNA: TGTGCCAGCGCCGGGACAGGGTACAATGAGCAGTTCTTC. Protein product: CASAGTGYNEQFF.